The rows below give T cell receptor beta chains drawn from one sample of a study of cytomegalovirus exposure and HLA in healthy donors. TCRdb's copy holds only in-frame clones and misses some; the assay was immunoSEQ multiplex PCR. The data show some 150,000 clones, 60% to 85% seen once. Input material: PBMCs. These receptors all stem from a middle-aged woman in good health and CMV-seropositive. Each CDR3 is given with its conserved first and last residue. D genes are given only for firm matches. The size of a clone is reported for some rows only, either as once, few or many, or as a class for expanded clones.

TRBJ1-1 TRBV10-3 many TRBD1 TGTGCCATCAGTGAAGACAGGGGGAACACTGAAGCTTTCTTT CAISEDRGNTEAFF
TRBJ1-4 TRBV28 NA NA TGTGCCAGCAGTCTCCCGGGAGTCCTGGGAGAGGAAAAACTGTTTTTT CASSLPGVLGEEKLFF
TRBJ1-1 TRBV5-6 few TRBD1 TGTGCCAGCAGTCTAGGACAGGGAACACGGAACACTGAAGCTTTCTTT CASSLGQGTRNTEAFF
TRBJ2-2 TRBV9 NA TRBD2 TGTGCCAGCAGCGTAGGAGCGGGGGGGAACACCGGGGAGCTGTTTTTT CASSVGAGGNTGELFF
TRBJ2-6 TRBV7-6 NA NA TGTGCCAGCAGCGCCCAGGGTGCCGGGGCCAACGTCCTGACTTTC CASSAQGAGANVLTF
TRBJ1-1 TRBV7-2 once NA TGTGCCAGCAGCTTATATAGCGACAGCGGGAGCGCTGAAGCTTTCTTT CASSLYSDSGSAEAFF
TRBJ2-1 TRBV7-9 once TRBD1 TGTGCCAGCAGCTTAGCGTGGTACAGGGGGGTCGATGAGCAGTTCTTC CASSLAWYRGVDEQFF
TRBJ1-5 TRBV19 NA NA TGTGCCAGTAGGAAAGGGGATCAGCCCCAGCATTTT CASRKGDQPQHF
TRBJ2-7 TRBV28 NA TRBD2 TGTGCCAGCAGTGTGATAAGCGGGGGGTTCTCCTACGAGCAGTACTTC CASSVISGGFSYEQYF
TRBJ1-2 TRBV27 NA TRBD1 TGTGCCAGCAAGGGACAGAACGACTATGGCTACACCTTC CASKGQNDYGYTF
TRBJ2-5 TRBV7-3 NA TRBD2 TGTGCCAGCAGCTCTCTAGCGGGGGGCCAAGAGACCCAGTACTTC CASSSLAGGQETQYF
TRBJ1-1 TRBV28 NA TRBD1 TGTGCCAGCAGTCTCGGGGACAGGGGTCACGCTGAAGCTTTCTTT CASSLGDRGHAEAFF
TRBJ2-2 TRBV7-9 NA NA TGTGCCAGAGGATCGACAGGGAACACCGGGGAGCTGTTTTTT CARGSTGNTGELFF
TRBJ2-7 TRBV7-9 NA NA TGTTCCAGCAGTTTTAGCGGAGTTGGACCCTACGAGCAGTACTTC CSSSFSGVGPYEQYF
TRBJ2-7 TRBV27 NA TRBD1 TGTGCCAGCAGTCCAGGGACAGGCTACGAGCAGTACTTC CASSPGTGYEQYF
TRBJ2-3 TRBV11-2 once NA TGTGCCAGCAGCCCCGGTCCATGGGATACGCAGTATTTT CASSPGPWDTQYF
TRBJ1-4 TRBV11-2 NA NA TGTGCCAGCAGCCTCAGGGTAGTAGATGAAAAACTGTTTTTT CASSLRVVDEKLFF
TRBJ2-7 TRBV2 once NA TGTGCCAGCAGCCCGACCCAGGCCCCCGAGCAGTACTTC CASSPTQAPEQYF
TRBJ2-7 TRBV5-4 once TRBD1 TGTGCCAGCAGCCCCAACCCTGGACAGGGGTACGAGCAGTACTTC CASSPNPGQGYEQYF
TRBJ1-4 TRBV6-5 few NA TGTGCCAGCAGGCGGGGAGGGGTAGGTGAAAAACTGTTTTTT CASRRGGVGEKLFF
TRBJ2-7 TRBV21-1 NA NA TGTGCCAGGGTACCTGGGACAGGGGGCGAAGATCGCGAGCAGTACTTC CARVPGTGGEDREQYF
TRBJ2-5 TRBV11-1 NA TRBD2 TGTGCCAGCAGCCAGGGACTAGCGGGGCAAGAGACCCAGTACTTC CASSQGLAGQETQYF
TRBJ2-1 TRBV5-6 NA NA TGTGCCAGCAGCTCTTATACAGGATCTGTGGGTGAGAATGAGCAGTTCTTC CASSSYTGSVGENEQFF
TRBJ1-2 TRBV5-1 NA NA TGCGCCAGCAGCTTGGGACAGTCAGTCTATGGCTACACCTTC CASSLGQSVYGYTF
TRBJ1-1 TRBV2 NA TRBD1 TGTGCCAGCAGTGCGACAGGGTCGACTGAAGCTTTCTTT CASSATGSTEAFF
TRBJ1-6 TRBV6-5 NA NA TGTGCCAGCAGTTACTCGGACAGCGGATCACCCCTCCACTTT CASSYSDSGSPLHF
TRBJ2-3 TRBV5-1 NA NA TGCGCCAGCAGGCGACTAGACAACACAGATACGCAGTATTTT CASRRLDNTDTQYF
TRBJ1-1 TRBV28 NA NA TGTGCCAGCAGTTTTGGGGGCAGAACTGAAGCTTTCTTT CASSFGGRTEAFF
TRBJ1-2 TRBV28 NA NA TGTGCCAGCAGCCCTCTAGCGTTAGGCTACACCTTC CASSPLALGYTF
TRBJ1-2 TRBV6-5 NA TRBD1 TGTGCCAGCAGTTACAAGGGACAGGGGGTTTATGGCTACACCTTC CASSYKGQGVYGYTF
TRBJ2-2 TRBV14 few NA TGTGCCAGCAGTCCCGGACTGAACACCGGGGAGCTGTTTTTT CASSPGLNTGELFF
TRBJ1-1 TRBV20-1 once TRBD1 TGCAGTGCTAGGGGACAGCTTGAAGCTTTCTTT CSARGQLEAFF
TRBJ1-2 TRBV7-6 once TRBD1 TGTGCCAGCAGCCCTCGGACAGGGGCCGAGGGCTACACCTTC CASSPRTGAEGYTF
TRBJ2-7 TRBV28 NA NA TGTGCCAGTTCGGTGGGAGCTCTCGAGCAGTACTTC CASSVGALEQYF
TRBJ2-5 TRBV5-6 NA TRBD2 TGTGCCAGCAGTAAGTCGTTAGCGGGGCCGTACCAAGAGACCCAGTACTTC CASSKSLAGPYQETQYF
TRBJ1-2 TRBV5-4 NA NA TGTGCCAGCAGCACCAAGGGGGGGACTAACTATGGCTACACCTTC CASSTKGGTNYGYTF
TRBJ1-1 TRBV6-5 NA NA TGTGCCAGCAGATCCGCCGGAGGGGCATGGACTGAAGCTTTCTTT CASRSAGGAWTEAFF
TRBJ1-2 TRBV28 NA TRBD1 TGTGCCAGCAGACTACAGGGGGGAAGGGGTTCTAACTATGGCTACACCTTC CASRLQGGRGSNYGYTF
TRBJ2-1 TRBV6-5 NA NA TGTGCCAGCAGTTCCCGAATGGGAGCTCGGGATGAGCAGTTCTTC CASSSRMGARDEQFF
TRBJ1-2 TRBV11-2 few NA TGTGCCAGCAGCTTAAACACAGGAGCTAACTATGGCTACACCTTC CASSLNTGANYGYTF
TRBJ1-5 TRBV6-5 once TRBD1 TGTGCCAGCAGTTATGGCAGGGGGCCCAATCAGCCCCAGCATTTT CASSYGRGPNQPQHF
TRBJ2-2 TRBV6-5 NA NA TGTGCCACCGAGACGAACACCGGGGAGCTGTTTTTT CATETNTGELFF
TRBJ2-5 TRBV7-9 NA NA TGTGCCAGCAGCCCTGGACGGTTACGGGGAGAGACCCAGTACTTC CASSPGRLRGETQYF
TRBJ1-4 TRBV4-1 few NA TGCGCCAGCAGCCAAGTATCTGCGGGGCCTCTTAATGAAAAACTGTTTTTT CASSQVSAGPLNEKLFF
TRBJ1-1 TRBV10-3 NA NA TGTGCCACCTACTCGAGCGTCAGTCTAGGAGAAGCTTTCTTT CATYSSVSLGEAFF
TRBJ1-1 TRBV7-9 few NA TGTGCCAGCAGCTTAGACGGTGGGCACACTGAAGCTTTCTTT CASSLDGGHTEAFF
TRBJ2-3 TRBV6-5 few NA TGTGCCAGCAGTGAGACTTTGGGGCAGTATTTT CASSETLGQYF
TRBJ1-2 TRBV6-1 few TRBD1 TGTGCCAGCAGGCCGACAGGGACGAACTATGGCTACACCTTC CASRPTGTNYGYTF
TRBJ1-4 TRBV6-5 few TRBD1 TGTGCCAGCAGTCACAAGGGACAGTCTAATGAAAAACTGTTTTTT CASSHKGQSNEKLFF
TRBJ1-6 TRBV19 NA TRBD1 TGTGCCAGTAGACCCCCGGGACAGGGCGTTTCACCCCTCCACTTT CASRPPGQGVSPLHF
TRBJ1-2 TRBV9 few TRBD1 TGTGCCAGCAGCGTAGATGGGGGACAGGGGGGCTATGGCTACACCTTC CASSVDGGQGGYGYTF
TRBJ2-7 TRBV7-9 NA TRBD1 TGTGCCAGCAGCGCCCCCGGGACAGGGTCCGGGGAGCAATACTTC CASSAPGTGSGEQYF